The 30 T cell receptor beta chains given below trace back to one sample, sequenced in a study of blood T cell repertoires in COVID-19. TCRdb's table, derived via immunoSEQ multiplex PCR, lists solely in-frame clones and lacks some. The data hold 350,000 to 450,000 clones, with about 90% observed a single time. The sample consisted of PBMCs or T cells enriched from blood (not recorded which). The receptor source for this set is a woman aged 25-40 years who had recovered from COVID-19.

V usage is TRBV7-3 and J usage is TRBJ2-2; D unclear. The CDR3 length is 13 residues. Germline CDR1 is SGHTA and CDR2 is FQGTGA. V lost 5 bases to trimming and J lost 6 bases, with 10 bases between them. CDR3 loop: CASSAQNSGELFF. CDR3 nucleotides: TGTGCCAGCAGCGCCCAAAACTCCGGGGAGCTGTTTTTT.

The CDR3 nucleotides read TGTGCCAGCAGCTTATTGACCCCAGGGGCCATTCAGTACTTC. Its translation: CASSLLTPGAIQYF. This chain uses TRBV7-9 with TRBJ2-4, with D perhaps matching TRBD1 (6 bases). Trimming took 2 bases from V and 9 from J, leaving 14 bases between them. The germline gives CDR1 SEHNR, CDR2 FQNEAQ (reference sequence). The CDR3 consists of 14 residues. The variable domain in full, completed from reference TRBV7-9 and TRBJ2-4, reads DTGVSQNPRHKITKRGQNVTFRCDPISEHNRLYWYRQTLGQGPEFLTYFQNEAQLEKSRLLSDRFSAERPKGSFSTLEIQRTEQGDSAMYLCASSLLTPGAIQYFGAGTRLSVL.

Written as DNA, the CDR3 is TGTGCCAGCAGCTTATATCAGGAGCAGGGTTATGGCTACACCTTC. Translated: CASSLYQEQGYGYTF. This chain links TRBV5-5 with TRBJ1-2, with D possibly TRBD1 on 5 matching bases. V was pared by 2 bases and J by 5 bases, with 16 bases between. This CDR3 is 15 amino acids long. The germline V gene encodes CDR1 SGHKS and CDR2 YYEKEE (reference sequence).

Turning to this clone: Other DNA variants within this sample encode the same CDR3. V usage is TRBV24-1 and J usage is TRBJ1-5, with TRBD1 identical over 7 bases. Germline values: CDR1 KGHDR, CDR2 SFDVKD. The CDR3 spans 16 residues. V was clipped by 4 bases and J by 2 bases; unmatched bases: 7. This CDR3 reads CATSDSRQGRNQPQHF. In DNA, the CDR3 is TGTGCCACCAGTGACTCCCGACAGGGCCGCAATCAGCCCCAGCATTTT.

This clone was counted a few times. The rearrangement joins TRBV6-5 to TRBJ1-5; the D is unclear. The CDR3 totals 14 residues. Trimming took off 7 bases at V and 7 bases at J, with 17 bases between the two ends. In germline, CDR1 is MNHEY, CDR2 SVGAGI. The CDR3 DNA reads TGTGCCAGCAACTTCAGAGGGTTGCGCCAGCCCCAGCATTTT. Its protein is CASNFRGLRQPQHF.

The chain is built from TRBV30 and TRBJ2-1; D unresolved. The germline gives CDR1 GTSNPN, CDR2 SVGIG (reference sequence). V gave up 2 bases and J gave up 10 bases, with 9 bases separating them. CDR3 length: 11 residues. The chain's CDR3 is CAWSPVREQFF. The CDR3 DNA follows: TGTGCCTGGAGTCCGGTACGGGAGCAGTTCTTC.

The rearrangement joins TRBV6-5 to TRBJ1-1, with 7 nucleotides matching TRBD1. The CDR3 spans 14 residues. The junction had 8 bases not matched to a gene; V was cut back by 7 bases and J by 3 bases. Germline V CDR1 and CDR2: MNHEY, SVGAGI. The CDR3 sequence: CASTFRDSYTEAFF. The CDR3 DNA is TGTGCCAGCACCTTTCGGGACAGTTACACTGAAGCTTTCTTT.

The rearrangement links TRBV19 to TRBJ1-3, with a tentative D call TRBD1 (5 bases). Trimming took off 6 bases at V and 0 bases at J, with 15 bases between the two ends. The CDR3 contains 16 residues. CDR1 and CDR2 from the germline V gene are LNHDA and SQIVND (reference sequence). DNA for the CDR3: TGTGCCAGTAGAAGGGACTCCTACTTCTCTGGAAACACCATATATTTT. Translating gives CASRRDSYFSGNTIYF.

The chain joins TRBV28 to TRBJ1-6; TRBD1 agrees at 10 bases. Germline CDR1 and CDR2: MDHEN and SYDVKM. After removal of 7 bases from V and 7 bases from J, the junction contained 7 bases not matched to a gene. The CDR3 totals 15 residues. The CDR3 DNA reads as TGTGCCAGCACCTCGACAGGGGGCTTAAATTCACCCCTCCACTTT. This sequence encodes CASTSTGGLNSPLHF.

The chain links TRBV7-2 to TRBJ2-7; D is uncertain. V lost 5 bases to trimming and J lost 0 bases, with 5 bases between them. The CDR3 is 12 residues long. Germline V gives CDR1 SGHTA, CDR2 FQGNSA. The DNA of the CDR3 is TGTGCCAGCAGCCCCGGCTCCTACGAGCAGTACTTC. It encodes CASSPGSYEQYF.

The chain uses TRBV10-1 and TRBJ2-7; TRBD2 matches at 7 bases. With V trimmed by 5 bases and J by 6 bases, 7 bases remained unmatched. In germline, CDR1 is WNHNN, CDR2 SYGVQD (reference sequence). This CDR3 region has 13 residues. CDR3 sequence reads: CASSRAPGGEQYF. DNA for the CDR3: TGCGCCAGCAGTAGGGCGCCGGGAGGCGAGCAGTACTTC.

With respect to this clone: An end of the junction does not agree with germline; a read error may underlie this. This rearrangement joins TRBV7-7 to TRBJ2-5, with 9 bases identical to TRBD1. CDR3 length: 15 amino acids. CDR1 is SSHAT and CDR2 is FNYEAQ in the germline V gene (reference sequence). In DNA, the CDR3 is TGTGCTAGCAGCTTAGGTGGGACAGGGAAAGAGACCCAGTACTTC. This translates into CASSLGGTGKETQYF.

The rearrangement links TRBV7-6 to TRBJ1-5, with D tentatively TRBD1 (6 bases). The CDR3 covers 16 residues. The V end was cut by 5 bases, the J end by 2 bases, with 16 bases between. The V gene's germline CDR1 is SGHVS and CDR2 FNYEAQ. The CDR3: CASSGMGGLGNQPQHF. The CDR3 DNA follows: TGTGCCAGCAGCGGAATGGGGGGGCTAGGCAATCAGCCCCAGCATTTT.

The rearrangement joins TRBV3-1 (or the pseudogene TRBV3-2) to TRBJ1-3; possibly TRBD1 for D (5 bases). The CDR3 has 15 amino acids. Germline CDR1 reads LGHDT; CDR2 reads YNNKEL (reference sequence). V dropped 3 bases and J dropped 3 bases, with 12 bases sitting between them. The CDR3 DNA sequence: TGTGCCAGCAGCCAGATAGACGGGGGTGGAAACACCATATATTTT. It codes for CASSQIDGGGNTIYF.

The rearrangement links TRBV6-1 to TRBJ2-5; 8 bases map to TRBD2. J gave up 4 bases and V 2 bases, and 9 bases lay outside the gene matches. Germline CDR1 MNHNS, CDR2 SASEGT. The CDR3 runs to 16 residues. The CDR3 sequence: CASSENRAGGRETQYF. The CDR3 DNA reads TGTGCCAGCAGTGAAAATCGGGCGGGAGGTCGAGAGACCCAGTACTTC.

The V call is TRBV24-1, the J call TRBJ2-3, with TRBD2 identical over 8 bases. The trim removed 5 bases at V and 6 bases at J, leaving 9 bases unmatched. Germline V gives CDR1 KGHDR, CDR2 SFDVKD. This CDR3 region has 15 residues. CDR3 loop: CATSGSRGASDTQYF. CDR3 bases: TGTGCCACCAGTGGTTCGCGGGGGGCCTCGGATACGCAGTATTTT.

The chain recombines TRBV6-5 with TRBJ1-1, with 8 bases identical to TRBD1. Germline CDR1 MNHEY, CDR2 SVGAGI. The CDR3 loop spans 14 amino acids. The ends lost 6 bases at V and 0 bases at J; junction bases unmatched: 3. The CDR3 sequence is CASRRTGMNTEAFF. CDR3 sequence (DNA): TGTGCCAGCAGGCGGACAGGGATGAACACTGAAGCTTTCTTT.

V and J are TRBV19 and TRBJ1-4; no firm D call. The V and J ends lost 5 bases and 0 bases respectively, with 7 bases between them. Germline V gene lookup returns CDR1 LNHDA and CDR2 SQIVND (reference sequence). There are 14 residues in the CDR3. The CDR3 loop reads CASSAEATNEKLFF. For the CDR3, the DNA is TGTGCCAGTAGTGCAGAAGCAACTAATGAAAAACTGTTTTTT.

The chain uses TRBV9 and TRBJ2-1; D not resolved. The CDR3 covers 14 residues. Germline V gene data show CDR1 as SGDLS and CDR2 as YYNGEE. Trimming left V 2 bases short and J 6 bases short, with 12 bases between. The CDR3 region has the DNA TGTGCCAGCAGCGTCGCGCTAACTCCCAATGAGCAGTTCTTC. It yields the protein CASSVALTPNEQFF.

CDR3 loop: CASSQDGQGYEQYF. The DNA for the CDR3 is TGCGCCAGCAGCCAAGATGGGCAGGGGTACGAGCAGTACTTC. This chain joins TRBV4-3 and TRBJ2-7; the D gene is possibly TRBD1 (6 bases). The CDR3 has 14 residues. V was trimmed by 0 bases and J by 4 bases, leaving 10 bases between them. Germline assignment: CDR1 LGHNA and CDR2 YSLEER.

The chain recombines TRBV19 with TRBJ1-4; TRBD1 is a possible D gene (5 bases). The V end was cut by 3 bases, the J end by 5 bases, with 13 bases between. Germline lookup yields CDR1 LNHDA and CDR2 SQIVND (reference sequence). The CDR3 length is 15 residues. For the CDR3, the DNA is TGTGCCAGTAGTATGGCGGGGCCCCTGAATGAAAAACTGTTTTTT. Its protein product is CASSMAGPLNEKLFF.

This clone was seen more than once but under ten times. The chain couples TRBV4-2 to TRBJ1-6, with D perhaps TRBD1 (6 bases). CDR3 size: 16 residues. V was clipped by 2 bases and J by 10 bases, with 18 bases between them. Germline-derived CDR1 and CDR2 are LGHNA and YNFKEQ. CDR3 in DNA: TGTGCCAGCAGCCAATCTAACAGGGCCGTAGGGTCACCCCTCCACTTT. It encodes CASSQSNRAVGSPLHF.

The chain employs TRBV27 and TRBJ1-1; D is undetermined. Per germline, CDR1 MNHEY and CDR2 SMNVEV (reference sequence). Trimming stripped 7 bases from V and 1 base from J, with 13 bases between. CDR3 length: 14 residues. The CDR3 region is CASTPERGNTEAFF. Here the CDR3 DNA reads TGTGCCAGCACCCCAGAGAGAGGGAACACTGAAGCTTTCTTT.

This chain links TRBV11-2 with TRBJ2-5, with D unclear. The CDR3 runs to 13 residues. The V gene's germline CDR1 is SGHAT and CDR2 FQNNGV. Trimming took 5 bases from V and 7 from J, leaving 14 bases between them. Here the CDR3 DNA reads TGTGCCAGCAGCGCCCAAAAGCCAGGGACCCAGTACTTC. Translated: CASSAQKPGTQYF. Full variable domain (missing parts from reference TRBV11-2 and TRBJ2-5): EAGVAQSPRYKIIEKRQSVAFWCNPISGHATLYWYQQILGQGPKLLIQFQNNGVVDDSQLPKDRFSAERLKGVDSTLKIQPAKLEDSAVYLCASSAQKPGTQYFGPGTRLLVL.

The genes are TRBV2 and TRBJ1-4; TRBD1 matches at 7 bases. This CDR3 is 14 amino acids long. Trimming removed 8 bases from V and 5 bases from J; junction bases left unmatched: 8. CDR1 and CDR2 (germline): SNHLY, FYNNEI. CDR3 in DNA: TGTGCCAGCGGGACAGCAAAAAAGAATGAAAAACTGTTTTTT. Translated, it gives CASGTAKKNEKLFF.

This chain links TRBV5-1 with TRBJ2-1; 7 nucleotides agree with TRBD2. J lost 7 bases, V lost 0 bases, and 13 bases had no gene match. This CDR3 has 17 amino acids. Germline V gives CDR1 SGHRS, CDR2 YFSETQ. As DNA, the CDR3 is TGCGCCAGCAGCTTGGGGCAGGGAGGGCATAGTGGGAATGAGCAGTTCTTC. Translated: CASSLGQGGHSGNEQFF.

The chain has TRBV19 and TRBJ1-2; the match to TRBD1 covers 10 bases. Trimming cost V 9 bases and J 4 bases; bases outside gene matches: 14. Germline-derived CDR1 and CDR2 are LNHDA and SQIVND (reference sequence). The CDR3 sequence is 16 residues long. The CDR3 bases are TGTGCCAGCCGCTGGACAGGGGGAGGGATCAGCTATGGCTACACCTTC. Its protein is CASRWTGGGISYGYTF.

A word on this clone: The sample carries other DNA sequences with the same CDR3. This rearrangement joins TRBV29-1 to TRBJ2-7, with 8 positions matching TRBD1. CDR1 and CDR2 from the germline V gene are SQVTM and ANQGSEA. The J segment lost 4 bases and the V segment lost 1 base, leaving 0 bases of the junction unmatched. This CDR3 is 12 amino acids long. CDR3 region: CSVEGTGYEQYF. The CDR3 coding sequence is TGCAGCGTTGAAGGGACAGGGTACGAGCAGTACTTC.

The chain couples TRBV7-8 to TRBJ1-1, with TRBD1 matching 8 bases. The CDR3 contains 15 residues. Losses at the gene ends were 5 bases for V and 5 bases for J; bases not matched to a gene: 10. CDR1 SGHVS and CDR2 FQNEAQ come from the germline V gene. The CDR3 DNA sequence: TGTGCCAGCAGCGCCTCCCAGGGGGCTGATACTGAAGCTTTCTTT. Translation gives CASSASQGADTEAFF.

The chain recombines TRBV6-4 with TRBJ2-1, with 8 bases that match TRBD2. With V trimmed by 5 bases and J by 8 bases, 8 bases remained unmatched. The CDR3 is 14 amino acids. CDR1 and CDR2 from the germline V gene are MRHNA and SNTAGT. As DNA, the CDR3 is TGTGCCAGCAGTTCGACTAGCGCGAGTGATGAGCAGTTCTTC. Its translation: CASSSTSASDEQFF.